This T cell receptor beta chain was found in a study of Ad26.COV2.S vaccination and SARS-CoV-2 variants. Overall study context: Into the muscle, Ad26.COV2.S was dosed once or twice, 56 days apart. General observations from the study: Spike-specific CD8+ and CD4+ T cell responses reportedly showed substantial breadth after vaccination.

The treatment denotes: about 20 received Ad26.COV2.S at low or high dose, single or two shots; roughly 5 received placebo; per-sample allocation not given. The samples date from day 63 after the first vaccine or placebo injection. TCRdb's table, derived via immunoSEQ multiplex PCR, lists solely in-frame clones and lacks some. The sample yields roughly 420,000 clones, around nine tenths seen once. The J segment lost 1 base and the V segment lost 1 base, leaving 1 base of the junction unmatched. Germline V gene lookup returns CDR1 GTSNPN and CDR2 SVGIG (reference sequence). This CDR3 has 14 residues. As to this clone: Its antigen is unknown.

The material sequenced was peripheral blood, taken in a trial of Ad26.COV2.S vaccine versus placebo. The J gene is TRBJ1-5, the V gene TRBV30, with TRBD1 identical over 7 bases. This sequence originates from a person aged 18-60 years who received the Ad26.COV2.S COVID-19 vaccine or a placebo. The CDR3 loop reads CAWSAGQSNQPQHF. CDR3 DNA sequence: TGTGCCTGGAGTGCGGGACAGAGCAATCAGCCCCAGCATTTT.